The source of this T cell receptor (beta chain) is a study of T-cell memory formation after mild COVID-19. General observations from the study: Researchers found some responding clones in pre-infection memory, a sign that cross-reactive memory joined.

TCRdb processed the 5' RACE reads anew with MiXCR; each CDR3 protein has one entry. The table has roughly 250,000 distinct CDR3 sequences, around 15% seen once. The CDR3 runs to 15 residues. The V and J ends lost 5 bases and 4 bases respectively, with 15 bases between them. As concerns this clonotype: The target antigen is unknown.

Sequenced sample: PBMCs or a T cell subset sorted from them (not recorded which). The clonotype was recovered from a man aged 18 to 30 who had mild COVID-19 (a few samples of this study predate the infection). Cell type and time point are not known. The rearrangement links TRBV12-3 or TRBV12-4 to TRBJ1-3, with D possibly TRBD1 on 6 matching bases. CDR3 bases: TGTGCCAGCAGTCCGGGGGGCTTCGGGGGAAACACCATATATTTT. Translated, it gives CASSPGGFGGNTIYF.